Listed here are 27 T cell receptor beta chains from one sample, sequenced in a study of blood T cell repertoires in COVID-19. Produced via immunoSEQ multiplex PCR; TCRdb's table is partial and in-frame only. The sample lists around 130,000 clones; 65% to 90% were seen once. Sequenced input: peripheral blood. The receptors shown here come from a human donor in a cohort sampled during active COVID-19.

V is TRBV4-1 and J is TRBJ1-6; 9 nucleotides align to TRBD1. V lost 1 base and J lost 6; bases outside the gene matches: 4. The CDR3 has 16 amino acids. CDR1 is MGHRA, CDR2 YSYEKL, per germline. In nucleotides, the CDR3 is TGCGCCAGCAGCCAAGCTACAGGGGGCACTAATTCACCCCTCCACTTT. Protein product: CASSQATGGTNSPLHF.

V is TRBV19 and J is TRBJ2-7; D is possibly TRBD2 (5 bases). Germline V gene lookup returns CDR1 LNHDA and CDR2 SQIVND (reference sequence). V dropped 6 bases and J dropped 5 bases, with 17 bases sitting between them. The CDR3 totals 14 residues. CDR3 coding DNA: TGTGCCAGTAGCCCGTCCCGGGGTACGAACGAGCAGTACTTC. Its translation is CASSPSRGTNEQYF.

The chain couples TRBV27 to TRBJ2-3; D perhaps matches TRBD1 (7 bases). Per the germline V gene, CDR1 is MNHEY and CDR2 is SMNVEV (reference sequence). V lost 6 bases to trimming and J lost 6 bases, with 16 bases between them. The CDR3 is 14 amino acids. The DNA for the CDR3 is TGTGCCAGCAGCCGCGGGACAGAGTTCGATACGCAGTATTTT. It codes for CASSRGTEFDTQYF.

The genes are TRBV5-1 and TRBJ2-7, with TRBD2 as a possible D gene (6 bases). Trimming shortened V by 3 bases and J by 1 base, and 11 bases separated the two germline ends. The CDR3 totals 14 residues. CDR1 and CDR2 from the germline V gene are SGHRS and YFSETQ. The CDR3 DNA reads TGCGCCAGCAGCTGGGGGGACGGGTCCTACGAGCAGTACTTC. Translating it yields CASSWGDGSYEQYF.

This chain uses TRBV5-4 with TRBJ2-3, with 10 bases matching TRBD2. CDR3 length: 14 amino acids. J was trimmed by 11 bases and V by 4 bases; bases with no gene match: 10. The germline gives CDR1 SGHNT, CDR2 YYREEE (reference sequence). The CDR3 region is CASSTATSGPRQYF. The CDR3, as DNA: TGTGCCAGCAGCACGGCGACTAGCGGGCCCAGGCAGTATTTT.

The V gene is TRBV27, the J gene TRBJ2-5; D is ambiguous. From germline, CDR1 is MNHEY and CDR2 SMNVEV (reference sequence). CDR3 size: 13 residues. Trimming removed 1 base at V and 2 bases at J, with 5 bases between. This CDR3 reads CASSLYSQETQYF. The CDR3, as DNA: TGTGCCAGCAGTTTATACAGTCAAGAGACCCAGTACTTC.

The gene calls are TRBV4-3 and TRBJ1-2, with D unresolved. Looked up from germline, CDR1 is LGHNA and CDR2 is YSLEER. The CDR3 extends over 13 amino acids. Trimming pared 4 bases from V and 4 bases from J, leaving 10 bases between. The CDR3, as DNA: TGCGCCAGCAGCCCAACCACCGGCTATGGCTACACCTTC. Its translation is CASSPTTGYGYTF.

This chain connects TRBV2 to TRBJ2-1; possibly TRBD1 for D (6 bases). V lost 2 bases and J 7 bases, leaving 18 bases between the germline ends. The CDR3 has 16 residues. Germline CDR1 is SNHLY and CDR2 is FYNNEI. CDR3 amino acids: CASSETSRPGDNEQFF. The CDR3 DNA is TGTGCCAGCAGTGAAACCTCCCGGCCAGGGGATAATGAGCAGTTCTTC.

This clone was found a few times. The rearrangement uses TRBV10-1 and TRBJ2-5; no clear D. The CDR3 sequence is 13 residues long. CDR1 is WNHNN, CDR2 SYGVQD, per germline (reference sequence). V shed 3 bases and J shed 5 bases, with 10 bases lying between them. The CDR3 sequence is CASSDQQIETQYF. The CDR3 DNA reads as TGCGCCAGCAGTGATCAACAGATTGAGACCCAGTACTTC.

V is TRBV7-9 and J is TRBJ1-4, with D possibly being TRBD1 (5 bases). CDR1 and CDR2 (germline): SEHNR, FQNEAQ (reference sequence). Trimming pared 5 bases from V and 7 bases from J, leaving 11 bases between. CDR3 length: 13 amino acids. The CDR3 DNA reads TGTGCCAGCAGCGTCGGGACTGGTGAAAAACTGTTTTTT. This sequence encodes CASSVGTGEKLFF.

This clone was observed once. The rearrangement uses TRBV4-3 and TRBJ2-2; D call uncertain. This CDR3 spans 15 amino acids. The ends were cut back, 0 bases at V and 3 bases at J, with 8 bases in the middle. Germline assignment: CDR1 LGHNA and CDR2 YSLEER. The CDR3 loop reads CASSQDASDTGELFF. CDR3 DNA sequence: TGCGCCAGCAGCCAAGATGCGTCGGACACCGGGGAGCTGTTTTTT.

The CDR3 sequence is CASSESTASPEAFF. The CDR3 nucleotides are TGTGCCAGCAGTGAGTCGACAGCTTCGCCTGAAGCTTTCTTT. The chain uses TRBV2 and TRBJ1-1, with D perhaps TRBD1 (5 bases). Germline V gives CDR1 SNHLY, CDR2 FYNNEI. Trimming removed 3 bases at V and 6 bases at J, with 14 bases between. This CDR3 spans 14 amino acids.

The chain is built from TRBV2 and TRBJ1-1, with D uncertain. The CDR3 consists of 12 residues. V lost 9 bases and J lost 0, with 8 bases in between. Germline CDR1 and CDR2: SNHLY and FYNNEI. CDR3 sequence: CARGDLNTEAFF. CDR3 nucleotides: TGTGCCAGGGGAGATTTGAACACTGAAGCTTTCTTT.

This clone was detected once. The rearrangement links TRBV7-9 to TRBJ2-7, with 8 bases that match TRBD1. The germline V gene has CDR1 SEHNR and CDR2 FQNEAQ (reference sequence). The V and J ends lost 5 bases and 9 bases, in that order; junction bases with no gene match: 3. This CDR3 is built from 11 residues. The CDR3 DNA follows: TGTGCCAGCAGCCTTGGACAGGGGCAGTACTTC. Protein sequence: CASSLGQGQYF.

The chain links TRBV6-6 to TRBJ2-1; the D gene is possibly TRBD2 (7 bases). With 7 bases removed from V and 6 bases from J, the gap between germline ends came to 22 bases. Germline values: CDR1 MNHNY, CDR2 SVGAGI (reference sequence). CDR3 length: 16 amino acids. Written as DNA, the CDR3 is TGTGCCAGCACCCAAGTGGTTGGGGGGGCTCGCAATGAGCAGTTCTTC. Its translation is CASTQVVGGARNEQFF.

The gene calls are TRBV3-1 (or the pseudogene TRBV3-2) and TRBJ2-2; 8 bases fit TRBD2. Per germline, CDR1 LGHDT and CDR2 YNNKEL (reference sequence). V lost 4 bases and J lost 4; bases outside the gene matches: 2. CDR3 length: 14 residues. The CDR3 DNA sequence: TGTGCCAGCAGCCTCGGGACTAGCACCGGGGAGCTGTTTTTT. This codes for CASSLGTSTGELFF.

CDR3 loop: CASSSGSVTQYF. Here the CDR3 DNA reads TGTGCCAGCAGTTCAGGGTCAGTTACGCAGTATTTT. The chain combines TRBV12-3 or TRBV12-4 with TRBJ2-3, with D possibly being TRBD1 (5 bases). The CDR3 loop spans 12 amino acids. The V gene lost 4 bases and the J gene lost 8 bases, with 10 bases spanning the gap.

The chain employs TRBV4-1 and TRBJ2-7; TRBD2 agrees at 9 bases. V shed 0 bases, J shed 3 bases, and the junction held 9 bases outside the gene matches. CDR3 length: 17 amino acids. Germline V gene lookup returns CDR1 MGHRA and CDR2 YSYEKL. The CDR3 nucleotides read TGCGCCAGCAGCCAAGATGAGGTAGCGGGGGCCCTCTACGAGCAGTACTTC. It translates to CASSQDEVAGALYEQYF.

V is TRBV11-2 and J is TRBJ1-1, with 9 bases matching TRBD1. Germline assignment: CDR1 SGHAT and CDR2 FQNNGV. V shed 5 bases, J shed 11 bases, and the junction held 9 bases outside the gene matches. The CDR3 is made up of 13 amino acids. The DNA for the CDR3 is TGTGCCAGCAGCACCATACAGGGGGCGGGGGCTTTCTTT. It specifies CASSTIQGAGAFF.

The J gene is TRBJ2-7, the V gene TRBV3-1 (or the pseudogene TRBV3-2); 10 bases line up with TRBD1. This CDR3 has 14 amino acids. The V gene's germline CDR1 is LGHDT and CDR2 YNNKEL (reference sequence). The trim removed 3 bases at V and 6 bases at J, leaving 5 bases unmatched. The CDR3 DNA reads as TGTGCCAGCAGCCACCGGGACAGGGGTCTCGAGCAGTACTTC. Its protein product is CASSHRDRGLEQYF.

This chain uses TRBV7-6 with TRBJ2-5, with TRBD1 identical over 7 bases. With 4 bases clipped from V and 5 bases from J, the junction kept 4 bases outside the gene matches. The CDR3 is made up of 13 amino acids. CDR1 and CDR2 from the germline V gene are SGHVS and FNYEAQ. In DNA form, the CDR3 reads TGTGCCAGCAGCTCGACAGGGTACGAGACCCAGTACTTC. It is translated as CASSSTGYETQYF. Based on the CDR3 plus reference TRBV7-6 and TRBJ2-5, the full variable domain is GAGVSQSPRYKVTKRGQDVALRCDPISGHVSLYWYRQALGQGPEFLTYFNYEAQQDKSGLPNDRFSAERPEGSISTLTIQRTEQRDSAMYRCASSSTGYETQYFGPGTRLLVL.

This clone has only one observation. The rearrangement uses TRBV25-1 and TRBJ2-3; D gene ambiguous. Germline lookup yields CDR1 MGHDK and CDR2 SYGVNS. Deletions cut 2 bases from V and 2 bases from J, with 5 bases between. CDR3 size: 13 residues. The chain's CDR3 is CASSEPNTDTQYF. CDR3 coding DNA: TGTGCCAGCAGTGAACCCAACACAGATACGCAGTATTTT.

The V gene is TRBV3-1 (or the pseudogene TRBV3-2), the J gene TRBJ2-7; TRBD2 might be the D (7 bases). The CDR3 runs 14 residues. CDR1 is LGHDT, CDR2 YNNKEL, per germline (reference sequence). Trimming pared 4 bases from V and 5 bases from J, leaving 15 bases between. The CDR3 sequence: CASSRLGGADEQYF. CDR3 DNA sequence: TGTGCCAGCAGCCGGCTGGGGGGGGCTGACGAGCAGTACTTC.

The CDR3 loop is CASSQAGGARSPLHF. For the CDR3, the DNA is TGTGCCAGCAGCCAAGCGGGCGGGGCCAGGTCACCCCTCCACTTT. The rearrangement uses TRBV3-1 (or the pseudogene TRBV3-2) and TRBJ1-6; TRBD1 might be the D (5 bases). The CDR3 is 15 amino acids. Trimming pared 1 base from V and 10 bases from J, leaving 14 bases between. Germline CDR1 and CDR2: LGHDT and YNNKEL (reference sequence).

J is TRBJ1-4 and V is TRBV28; D uncertain. The CDR3 has 16 amino acids. With 4 bases removed from V and 0 bases from J, the gap between germline ends came to 12 bases. Germline assignment: CDR1 MDHEN and CDR2 SYDVKM. CDR3 DNA: TGTGCCAGCAGTTCCCCAGGATCGGCAACTAATGAAAAACTGTTTTTT. Amino acids: CASSSPGSATNEKLFF. Looking up the rest from reference TRBV28 and TRBJ1-4 gives the full variable domain: DVKVTQSSRYLVKRTGEKVFLECVQDMDHENMFWYRQDPGLGLRLIYFSYDVKMKEKGDIPEGYSVSREKKERFSLILESASTNQTSMYLCASSSPGSATNEKLFFGSGTQLSVL.

The rearrangement links TRBV6-5 to TRBJ2-1; 7 positions agree with TRBD1. From germline, CDR1 is MNHEY and CDR2 SVGAGI. The CDR3 extends over 11 amino acids. The ends lost 7 bases at V and 8 bases at J; junction bases unmatched: 2. This chain's CDR3 is CASIQGHEQFF. CDR3 nucleotide sequence: TGTGCCAGCATACAGGGGCATGAGCAGTTCTTC.

V is TRBV3-1 (or the pseudogene TRBV3-2) and J is TRBJ2-5, with 8 nucleotides matching TRBD2. This CDR3 has 16 residues. Losses at the gene ends were 0 bases for V and 5 bases for J; bases not matched to a gene: 8. Germline lookup yields CDR1 LGHDT and CDR2 YNNKEL (reference sequence). The CDR3 here is CASSQDPSGGRETQYF. CDR3 DNA sequence: TGTGCCAGCAGCCAAGATCCAAGCGGGGGCAGGGAGACCCAGTACTTC.